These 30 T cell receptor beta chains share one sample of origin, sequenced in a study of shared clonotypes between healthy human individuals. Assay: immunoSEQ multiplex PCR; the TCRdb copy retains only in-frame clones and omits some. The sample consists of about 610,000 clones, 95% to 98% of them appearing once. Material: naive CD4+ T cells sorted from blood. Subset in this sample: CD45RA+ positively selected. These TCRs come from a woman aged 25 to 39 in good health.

The chain's CDR3 is CASRAGLAGVVYEQYF. The DNA of the CDR3 is TGCGCCAGCAGAGCGGGACTAGCGGGAGTAGTCTACGAGCAGTACTTC. The V and J genes are TRBV5-1 and TRBJ2-7; the match to TRBD2 covers 14 bases. Germline-derived CDR1 and CDR2 are SGHRS and YFSETQ. CDR3 size: 16 residues. V shed 5 bases, J shed 3 bases, and the junction held 7 bases outside the gene matches.

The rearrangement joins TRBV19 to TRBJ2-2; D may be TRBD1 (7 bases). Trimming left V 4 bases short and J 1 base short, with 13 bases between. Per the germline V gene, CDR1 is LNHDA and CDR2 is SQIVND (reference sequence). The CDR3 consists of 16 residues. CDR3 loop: CASSRGDSLNTGELFF. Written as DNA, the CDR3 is TGTGCCAGTAGTAGGGGGGACAGCTTGAACACCGGGGAGCTGTTTTTT.

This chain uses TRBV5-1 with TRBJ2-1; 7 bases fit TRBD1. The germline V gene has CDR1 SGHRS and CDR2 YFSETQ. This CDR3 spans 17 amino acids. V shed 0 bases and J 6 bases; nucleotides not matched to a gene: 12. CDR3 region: CASSLADIGAGGNEQFF. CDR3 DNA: TGCGCCAGCAGCTTGGCCGATATAGGGGCAGGGGGCAATGAGCAGTTCTTC.

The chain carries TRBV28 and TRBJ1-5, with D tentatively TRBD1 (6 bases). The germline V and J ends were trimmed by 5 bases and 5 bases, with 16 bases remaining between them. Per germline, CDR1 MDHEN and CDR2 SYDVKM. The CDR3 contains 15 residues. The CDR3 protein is CASSTRGLGDQPQHF. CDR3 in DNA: TGTGCCAGCAGTACCAGGGGTTTGGGGGATCAGCCCCAGCATTTT.

The CDR3 DNA reads TGTGCCAGCAGTTTTCGCCCGGGACAGCACTACGAGCAGTACTTC. Its translation: CASSFRPGQHYEQYF. The chain links TRBV6-5 to TRBJ2-7, with 7 nucleotides matching TRBD1. Trimming cost V 4 bases and J 3 bases; bases outside gene matches: 9. CDR3 length: 15 residues. Germline V gives CDR1 MNHEY, CDR2 SVGAGI.

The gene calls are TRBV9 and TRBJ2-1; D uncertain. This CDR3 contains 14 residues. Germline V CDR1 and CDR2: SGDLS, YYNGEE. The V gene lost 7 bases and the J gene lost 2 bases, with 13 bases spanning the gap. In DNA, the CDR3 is TGTGCCAGCTCTTGGGGTGAGGCCTACAATGAGCAGTTCTTC. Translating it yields CASSWGEAYNEQFF.

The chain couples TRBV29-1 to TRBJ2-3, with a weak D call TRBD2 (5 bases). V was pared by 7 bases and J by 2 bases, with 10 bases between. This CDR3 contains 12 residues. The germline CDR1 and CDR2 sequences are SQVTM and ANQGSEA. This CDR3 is CSGREPTDTQYF. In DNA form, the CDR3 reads TGCAGCGGAAGGGAGCCCACAGATACGCAGTATTTT.

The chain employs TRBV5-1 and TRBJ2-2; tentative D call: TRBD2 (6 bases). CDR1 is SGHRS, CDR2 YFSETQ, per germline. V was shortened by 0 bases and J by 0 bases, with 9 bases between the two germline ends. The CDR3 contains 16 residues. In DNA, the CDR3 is TGCGCCAGCAGCTTGGTTACGGGAGCGAACACCGGGGAGCTGTTTTTT. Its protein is CASSLVTGANTGELFF.

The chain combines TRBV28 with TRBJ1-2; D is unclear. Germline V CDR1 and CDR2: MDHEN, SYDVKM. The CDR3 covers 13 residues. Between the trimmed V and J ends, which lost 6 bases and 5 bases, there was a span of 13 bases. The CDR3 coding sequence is TGTGCCAGCAGACCCTCGGCGGGATATGGCTACACCTTC. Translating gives CASRPSAGYGYTF.

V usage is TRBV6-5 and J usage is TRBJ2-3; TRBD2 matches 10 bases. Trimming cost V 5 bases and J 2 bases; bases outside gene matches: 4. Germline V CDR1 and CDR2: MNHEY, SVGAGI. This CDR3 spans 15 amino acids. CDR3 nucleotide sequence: TGTGCCAGCAGTGCCGGACTAGCGGTCACAGATACGCAGTATTTT. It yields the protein CASSAGLAVTDTQYF.

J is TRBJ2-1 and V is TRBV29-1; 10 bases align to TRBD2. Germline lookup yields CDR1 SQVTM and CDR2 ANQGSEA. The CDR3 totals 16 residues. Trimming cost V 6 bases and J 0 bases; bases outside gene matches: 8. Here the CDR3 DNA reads TGCAGCGTGGAGCTGGGACTAGCGAGCTCCTACAATGAGCAGTTCTTC. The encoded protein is CSVELGLASSYNEQFF.

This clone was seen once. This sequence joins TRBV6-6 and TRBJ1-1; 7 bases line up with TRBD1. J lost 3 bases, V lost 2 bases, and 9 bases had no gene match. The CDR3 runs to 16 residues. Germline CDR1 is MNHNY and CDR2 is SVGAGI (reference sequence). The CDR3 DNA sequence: TGTGCCAGCAGTTACGGACAGGCGGGTAGGGACACTGAAGCTTTCTTT. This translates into CASSYGQAGRDTEAFF.

The CDR3 DNA reads TGTGCCAGCAGCTTAGCCCCGGGACTAGCGGGAGCAGATACGCAGTATTTT. It translates to CASSLAPGLAGADTQYF. The rearrangement links TRBV7-6 to TRBJ2-3, with 14 nucleotides matching TRBD2. Unmatched junction bases numbered 3, after V lost 0 bases and J lost 4 bases. The CDR3 has 17 amino acids. From germline, CDR1 is SGHVS and CDR2 FNYEAQ. The whole variable domain, remainder taken from reference TRBV7-6 and TRBJ2-3, is GAGVSQSPRYKVTKRGQDVALRCDPISGHVSLYWYRQALGQGPEFLTYFNYEAQQDKSGLPNDRFSAERPEGSISTLTIQRTEQRDSAMYRCASSLAPGLAGADTQYFGPGTRLTVL.

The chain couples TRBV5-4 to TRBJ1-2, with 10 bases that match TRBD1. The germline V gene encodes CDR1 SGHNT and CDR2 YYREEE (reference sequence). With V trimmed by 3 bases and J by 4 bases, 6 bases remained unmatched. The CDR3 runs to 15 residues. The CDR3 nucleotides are TGTGCCAGCAGCTGGCCGGGACAGGGGACCTATGGCTACACCTTC. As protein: CASSWPGQGTYGYTF.

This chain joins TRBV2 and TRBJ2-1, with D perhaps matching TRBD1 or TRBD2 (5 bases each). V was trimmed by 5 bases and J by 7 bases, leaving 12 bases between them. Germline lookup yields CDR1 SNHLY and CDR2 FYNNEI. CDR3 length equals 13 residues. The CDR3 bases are TGTGCCAGCAGTTCTGAGGGGTGGAATGAGCAGTTCTTC. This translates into CASSSEGWNEQFF.

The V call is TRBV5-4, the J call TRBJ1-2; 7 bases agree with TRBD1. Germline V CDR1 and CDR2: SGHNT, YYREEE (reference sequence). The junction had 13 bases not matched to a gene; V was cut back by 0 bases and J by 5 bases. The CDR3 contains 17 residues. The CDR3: CASSLGTGPDILYGYTF. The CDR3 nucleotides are TGTGCCAGCAGCTTGGGGACAGGTCCCGATATACTATATGGCTACACCTTC. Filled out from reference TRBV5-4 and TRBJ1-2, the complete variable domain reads ETGVTQSPTHLIKTRGQQVTLRCSSQSGHNTVSWYQQALGQGPQFIFQYYREEENGRGNFPPRFSGLQFPNYSSELNVNALELDDSALYLCASSLGTGPDILYGYTFGSGTRLTVV.

DNA of the CDR3: TGTGCAATTAGCGGTGGCGGAGGGAGCTCCTACGAGCAGTACTTC. It is translated as CAISGGGGSSYEQYF. The chain carries TRBV10-3 and TRBJ2-7; perhaps TRBD2 as D (6 bases). The length of the CDR3 is 15 residues. Germline-derived CDR1 and CDR2 are ENHRY and SYGVKD.

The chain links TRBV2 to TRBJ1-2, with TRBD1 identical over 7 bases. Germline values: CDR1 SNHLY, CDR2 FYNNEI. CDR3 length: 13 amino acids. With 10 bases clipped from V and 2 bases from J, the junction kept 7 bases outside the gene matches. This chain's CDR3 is CATWTGGNYGYTF. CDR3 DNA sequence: TGTGCCACCTGGACAGGAGGAAACTATGGCTACACCTTC. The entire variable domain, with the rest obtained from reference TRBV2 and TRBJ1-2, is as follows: EPEVTQTPSHQVTQMGQEVILRCVPISNHLYFYWYRQILGQKVEFLVSFYNNEISEKSEIFDDQFSVERPDGSNFTLKIRSTKLEDSAMYFCATWTGGNYGYTFGSGTRLTVV.

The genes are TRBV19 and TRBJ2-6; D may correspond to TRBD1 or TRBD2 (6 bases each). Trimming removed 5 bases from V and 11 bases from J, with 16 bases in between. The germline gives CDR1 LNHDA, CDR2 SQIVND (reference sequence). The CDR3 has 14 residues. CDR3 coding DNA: TGTGCCAGTAGTCCCGGAGGGGGGCACGACGTCCTGACTTTC. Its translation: CASSPGGGHDVLTF.

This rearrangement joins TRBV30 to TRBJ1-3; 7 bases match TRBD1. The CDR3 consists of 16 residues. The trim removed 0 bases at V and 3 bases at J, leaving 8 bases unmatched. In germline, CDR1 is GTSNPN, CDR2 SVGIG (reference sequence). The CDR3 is CAWSVRGTVFGNTIYF. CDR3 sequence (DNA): TGTGCCTGGAGTGTACGAGGGACAGTCTTTGGAAACACCATATATTTT.

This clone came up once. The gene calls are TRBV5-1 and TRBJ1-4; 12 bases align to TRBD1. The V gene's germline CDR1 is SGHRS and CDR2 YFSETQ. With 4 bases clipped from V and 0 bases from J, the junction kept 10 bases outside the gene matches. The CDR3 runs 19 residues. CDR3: CASSPRDRGLVSTNEKLFF. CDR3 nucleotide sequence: TGCGCCAGCAGCCCGCGGGACAGGGGGCTGGTCTCAACTAATGAAAAACTGTTTTTT.

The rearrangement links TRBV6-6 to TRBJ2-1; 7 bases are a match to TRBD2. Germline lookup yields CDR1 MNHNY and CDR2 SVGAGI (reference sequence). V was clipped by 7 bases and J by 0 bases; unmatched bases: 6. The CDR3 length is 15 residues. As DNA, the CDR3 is TGTGCCAGCAAGTGGCGGGAGAGCTCCTACAATGAGCAGTTCTTC. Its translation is CASKWRESSYNEQFF.

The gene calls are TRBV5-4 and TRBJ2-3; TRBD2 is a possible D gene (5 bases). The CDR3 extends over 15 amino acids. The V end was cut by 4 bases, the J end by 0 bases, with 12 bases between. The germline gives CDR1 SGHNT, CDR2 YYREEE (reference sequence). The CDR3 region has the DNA TGTGCCAGCAGCCCCCCGGGATCTAGCACAGATACGCAGTATTTT. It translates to CASSPPGSSTDTQYF.

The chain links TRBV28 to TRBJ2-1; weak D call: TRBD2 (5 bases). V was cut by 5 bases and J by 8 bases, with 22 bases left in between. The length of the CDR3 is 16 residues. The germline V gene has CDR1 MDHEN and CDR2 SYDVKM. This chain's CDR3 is CASSQHTRLIPYEQFF. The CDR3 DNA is TGTGCCAGCAGTCAACACACAAGACTAATTCCGTATGAGCAGTTCTTC.

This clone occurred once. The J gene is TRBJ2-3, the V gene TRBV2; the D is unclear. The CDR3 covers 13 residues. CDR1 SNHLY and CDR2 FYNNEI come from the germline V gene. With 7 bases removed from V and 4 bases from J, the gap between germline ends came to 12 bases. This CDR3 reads CASMSDSPDTQYF. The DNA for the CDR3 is TGTGCCAGCATGTCAGATTCGCCAGATACGCAGTATTTT.

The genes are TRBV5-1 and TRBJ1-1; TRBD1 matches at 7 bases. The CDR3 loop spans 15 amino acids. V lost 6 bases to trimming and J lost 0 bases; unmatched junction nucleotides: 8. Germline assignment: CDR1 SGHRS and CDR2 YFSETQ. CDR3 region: CASNLPDRVNTEAFF. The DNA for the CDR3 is TGCGCCAGCAACCTACCTGACAGGGTGAACACTGAAGCTTTCTTT. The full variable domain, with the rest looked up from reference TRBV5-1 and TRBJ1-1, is KAGVTQTPRYLIKTRGQQVTLSCSPISGHRSVSWYQQTPGQGLQFLFEYFSETQRNKGNFPGRFSGRQFSNSRSEMNVSTLELGDSALYLCASNLPDRVNTEAFFGQGTRLTVV.

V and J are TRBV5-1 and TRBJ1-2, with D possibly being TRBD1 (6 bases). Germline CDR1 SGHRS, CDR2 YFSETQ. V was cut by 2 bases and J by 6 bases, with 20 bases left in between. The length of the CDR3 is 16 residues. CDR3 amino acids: CASSLQTGPTYNGYTF. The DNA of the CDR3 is TGCGCCAGCAGCTTACAGACAGGCCCCACGTATAATGGCTACACCTTC.

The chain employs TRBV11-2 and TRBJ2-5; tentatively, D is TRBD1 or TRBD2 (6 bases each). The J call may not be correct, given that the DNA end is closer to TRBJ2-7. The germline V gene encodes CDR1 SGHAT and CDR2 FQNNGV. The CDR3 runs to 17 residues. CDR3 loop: CASSSPLRGASAYEQYF. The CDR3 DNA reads TGTGCCAGCAGCTCACCCCTAAGGGGGGCTTCAGCCTACGAGCAGTACTTC.

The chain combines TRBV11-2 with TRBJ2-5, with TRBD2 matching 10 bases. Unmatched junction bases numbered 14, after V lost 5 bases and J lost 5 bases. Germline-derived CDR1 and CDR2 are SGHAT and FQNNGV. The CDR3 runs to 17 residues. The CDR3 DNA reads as TGTGCCAGCAGCCCACGGGGCGCTAGCGGGAGTTGGGAGACCCAGTACTTC. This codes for CASSPRGASGSWETQYF. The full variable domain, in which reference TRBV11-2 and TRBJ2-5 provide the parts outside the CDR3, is EAGVAQSPRYKIIEKRQSVAFWCNPISGHATLYWYQQILGQGPKLLIQFQNNGVVDDSQLPKDRFSAERLKGVDSTLKIQPAKLEDSAVYLCASSPRGASGSWETQYFGPGTRLLVL.

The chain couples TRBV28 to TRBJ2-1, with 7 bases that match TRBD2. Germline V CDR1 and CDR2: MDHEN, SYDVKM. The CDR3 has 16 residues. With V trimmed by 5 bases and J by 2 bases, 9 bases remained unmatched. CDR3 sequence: CASSDAGDVTYNEQFF. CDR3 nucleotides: TGTGCCAGCAGTGACGCGGGAGACGTTACCTACAATGAGCAGTTCTTC.